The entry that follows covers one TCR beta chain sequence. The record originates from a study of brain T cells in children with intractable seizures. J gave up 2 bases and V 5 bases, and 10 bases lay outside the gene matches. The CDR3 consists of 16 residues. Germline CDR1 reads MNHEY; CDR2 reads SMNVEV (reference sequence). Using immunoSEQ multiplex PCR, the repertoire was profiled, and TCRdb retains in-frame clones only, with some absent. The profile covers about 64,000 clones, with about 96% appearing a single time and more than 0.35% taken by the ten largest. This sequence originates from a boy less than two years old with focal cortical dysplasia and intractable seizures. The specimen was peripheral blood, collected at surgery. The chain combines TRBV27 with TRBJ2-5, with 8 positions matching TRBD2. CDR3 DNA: TGTGCCAGCAGTCCTGGCGTTAGCGGGGCTCAAGAGACCCAGTACTTC. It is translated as CASSPGVSGAQETQYF.